The clone carrying this T cell receptor beta chain was seen once. Its antigen is still unknown. These data originate in a study of response to subunit inactivated influenza vaccine. General study results and limits: It was suggested by the authors that few new T cells are recruited by each seasonal influenza vaccination.

Each CDR3 protein gets one entry after TCRdb re-called the RT-PCR reads with MiXCR. Here the sample spans approximately 520,000 distinct CDR3 sequences, 25% being singletons. The CDR3 contains 13 residues. Germline V gives CDR1 DFQATT, CDR2 SNEGSKA (reference sequence). V was clipped by 3 bases and J by 2 bases, with 10 bases between them. Sequenced here: CD4+ T cells sorted from PBMCs, sampled about 5 days after vaccination. This chain uses TRBV20-1 with TRBJ1-2; unclear D gene. The source of this sequence is a man aged 45-65 years who received an inactivated influenza vaccine. The CDR3 spells CSARWQTNYGYTF. Written as DNA, the CDR3 is TGCAGTGCTAGGTGGCAAACCAACTATGGCTACACCTTC.